Shown below are 19 T cell receptor beta chains from a single sample sequenced in a study of low-dose radiotherapy and immunotherapy resistance in tumors. Time point defined: after trial treatment. The treatment here: LDRT plus nivolumab, ipilimumab, low-dose cyclophosphamide and aspirin (RACIN trial). For amplifying TCRs, the PCR ran for approximately 18 cycles with Phusion, which was used together with a constant-region primer and the adapter on the V primers. In TCRdb, the reads were re-called with MiXCR into one record per CDR3 protein. The sample lists about 52,000 distinct CDR3 sequences, roughly 31% occurring once. The material sequenced was PBMCs, taken after low-dose radiotherapy plus immunotherapy. The receptor source for this set is a male donor with rectosigmoid adenocarcinoma.

The genes are TRBV6-1 and TRBJ1-2; D not certain. The CDR3 consists of 18 residues. V was pared by 6 bases and J by 0 bases, with 23 bases between. Germline-derived CDR1 and CDR2 are MNHNS and SASEGT. The CDR3 is CASSRNTGPRDSNYGYTF. In DNA form, the CDR3 reads TGTGCCAGCAGCCGCAACACCGGGCCGAGAGATTCTAACTATGGCTACACCTTC.

This clonotype was detected many times. V is TRBV6-2 or TRBV6-3 and J is TRBJ2-7, with D uncertain. Trimming cost V 6 bases and J 0 bases, with 12 bases left between them. The germline CDR1 and CDR2 sequences are MNHEY and SVGEGT. CDR3 size: 14 residues. The CDR3 spells CASSLHKTSYEQYF. The CDR3 DNA reads as TGTGCCAGCAGCTTACACAAAACCTCCTACGAGCAGTACTTC.

This sequence joins TRBV9 and TRBJ2-2, with D perhaps matching TRBD1 (7 bases). This CDR3 comprises 16 residues. Trimming removed 3 bases from V and 5 bases from J, with 17 bases in between. CDR1 and CDR2 from the germline V gene are SGDLS and YYNGEE. This CDR3 reads CASSGEPGGNTGELFF. CDR3 bases: TGTGCCAGCAGCGGGGAGCCAGGGGGGAATACCGGGGAGCTGTTTTTT. The complete variable domain, with remaining parts taken from reference TRBV9 and TRBJ2-2, reads DSGVTQTPKHLITATGQRVTLRCSPRSGDLSVYWYQQSLDQGLQFLIQYYNGEERAKGNILERFSAQQFPDLHSELNLSSLELGDSALYFCASSGEPGGNTGELFFGEGSRLTVL.

This clonotype has ten or more counts. This rearrangement joins TRBV28 to TRBJ1-1; D is ambiguous. Germline lookup yields CDR1 MDHEN and CDR2 SYDVKM. Trimming shortened V by 1 base and J by 1 base, and 7 bases separated the two germline ends. The CDR3 spans 14 residues. Here the CDR3 DNA reads TGTGCCAGCAGTTTATCCGACGCGAACACTGAAGCTTTCTTT. This sequence encodes CASSLSDANTEAFF.

V gene TRBV20-1 combines with J gene TRBJ2-7; D not certain. The CDR3 runs 11 residues. Trimming shortened V by 6 bases and J by 6 bases, and 12 bases separated the two germline ends. Germline CDR1 is DFQATT and CDR2 is SNEGSKA (reference sequence). CDR3 loop: CSAPQFGEQYF. CDR3 nucleotides: TGCAGTGCCCCCCAGTTCGGCGAGCAGTACTTC.

This clonotype showed up many times. The gene calls are TRBV2 and TRBJ2-3, with 7 bases aligning to TRBD2. Germline V gene sequence: CDR1 SNHLY, CDR2 FYNNEI. V lost 5 bases, J lost 2 bases, and 4 bases stayed unmatched. The CDR3 consists of 14 residues. For the CDR3, the DNA is TGTGCCAGCAGTCGGGGGGAATCCACAGATACGCAGTATTTT. This gives the protein CASSRGESTDTQYF.

This clonotype was observed at least ten times. Written as DNA, the CDR3 is TGTGCCAGCAGTTTATACGCTAGTCCCACAGATACGCAGTATTTT. Translation gives CASSLYASPTDTQYF. The chain carries TRBV27 and TRBJ2-3; D not certain. V lost 1 base, J lost 2 bases, and 10 bases lay in between. CDR1 and CDR2 from the germline V gene are MNHEY and SMNVEV (reference sequence). The CDR3 has 15 residues.

For this clonotype: It differs at one base from a far larger clone, so likely a read error. V usage is TRBV28 and J usage is TRBJ2-7; 10 bases align to TRBD2. After removal of 5 bases from V and 7 bases from J, the junction contained 8 bases not matched to a gene. The CDR3 covers 14 residues. Germline V gene sequence: CDR1 MDHEN, CDR2 SYDVKM. The CDR3 spells CASSLAGDYNEQYF. CDR3 DNA sequence: TGTGCCAGCAGTCTAGCGGGAGATTACAATGAGCAGTACTTC.

This clonotype was counted ten times or more. This chain links TRBV11-2 with TRBJ2-1, with 10 bases fitting TRBD2. CDR1 and CDR2 (germline): SGHAT, FQNNGV. V lost 5 bases, J lost 7 bases, and 8 bases stayed unmatched. The CDR3 is made up of 15 amino acids. CDR3 residues: CASSRSGGARNEQFF. The CDR3 bases are TGTGCCAGCAGCCGCAGCGGGGGGGCCCGAAATGAGCAGTTCTTC.

This clonotype turned up a few times. The CDR3 nucleotides read TGTGCCAGCAGTCTGTGGCACACTGAAGCTTTCTTT. Translated, it gives CASSLWHTEAFF. V and J are TRBV12-3 or TRBV12-4 and TRBJ1-1; D not certain. V lost 5 bases and J lost 3, with 7 bases in between. The CDR3 covers 12 residues.

In this sample, this clonotype turned up many times. The chain links TRBV28 to TRBJ2-1; D is unclear. The CDR3 contains 13 residues. V was clipped by 3 bases and J by 6 bases, with 9 bases between them. CDR1 and CDR2 from the germline V gene are MDHEN and SYDVKM. In nucleotides, the CDR3 is TGTGCCAGCAGTTTCTCTATGTCCAATGAGCAGTTCTTC. The encoded protein is CASSFSMSNEQFF.

This clonotype was detected many times. The chain couples TRBV28 to TRBJ2-2; weak D call: TRBD1 (6 bases). Germline CDR1 is MDHEN and CDR2 is SYDVKM. The CDR3 runs to 15 residues. With 6 bases removed from V and 6 bases from J, the gap between germline ends came to 17 bases. CDR3 in amino acids: CASRGSTGHAGELFF. The CDR3 DNA reads TGTGCCAGCAGAGGTAGCACAGGGCACGCCGGGGAGCTGTTTTTT.

About this clonotype: A far larger clone is a single base away, which makes a read error likely. This rearrangement joins TRBV13 to TRBJ2-1; D is unresolved. Germline CDR1 PRHDT, CDR2 FYEKMQ (reference sequence). CDR3 length: 11 amino acids. Trimming took off 4 bases at V and 10 bases at J, with 8 bases between the two ends. The CDR3 spells CASSSTYEQFF. CDR3 nucleotide sequence: TGTGCCAGCAGCTCCACCTACGAGCAGTTCTTC.

This rearrangement joins TRBV28 to TRBJ2-3; D remains ambiguous. V dropped 5 bases and J dropped 0 bases, with 12 bases sitting between them. This CDR3 region has 15 residues. CDR1 MDHEN and CDR2 SYDVKM come from the germline V gene. Written as DNA, the CDR3 is TGTGCCAGCAGTACCTCCGCGTTTAGCACAGATACGCAGTATTTT. This codes for CASSTSAFSTDTQYF. Variable domain in full (rest from reference TRBV28 and TRBJ2-3): DVKVTQSSRYLVKRTGEKVFLECVQDMDHENMFWYRQDPGLGLRLIYFSYDVKMKEKGDIPEGYSVSREKKERFSLILESASTNQTSMYLCASSTSAFSTDTQYFGPGTRLTVL.

As for this clonotype: An end of the junction differs from the germline gene, which may be a read error. This chain connects TRBV24-1 to TRBJ2-2, with D maybe TRBD2 (7 bases). Germline V gives CDR1 KGHDR, CDR2 SFDVKD. The CDR3 has 15 residues. CDR3 loop: CASSFQRGGAGELFF. The DNA of the CDR3 is TGTGCCAGCAGTTTTCAGAGGGGGGGCGCCGGGGAGCTGTTTTTT.

Many counts were recorded for this clonotype. The genes are TRBV4-2 and TRBJ2-6; no definite D call. Trimming took 0 bases from V and 0 from J, leaving 9 bases between them. The length of the CDR3 is 17 residues. The germline CDR1 and CDR2 sequences are LGHNA and YNFKEQ. The CDR3 sequence: CASSQDLGSSGANVLTF. The CDR3 coding sequence is TGTGCCAGCAGCCAAGATTTGGGGTCCTCTGGGGCCAACGTCCTGACTTTC.

This clonotype has at least ten counts. The chain combines TRBV6-6 with TRBJ2-2, with D perhaps being TRBD1 or TRBD2 (5 bases each). The ends were cut back, 6 bases at V and 3 bases at J, with 11 bases in the middle. The CDR3 runs 14 residues. The germline V gene has CDR1 MNHNY and CDR2 SVGAGI (reference sequence). The DNA for the CDR3 is TGTGCCAGCAGCTTTGGGGGTGACACCGGGGAGCTGTTTTTT. It yields the protein CASSFGGDTGELFF.

This clonotype was detected many times. The chain joins TRBV29-1 to TRBJ1-1, with D possibly matching TRBD1 (5 bases). CDR1 is SQVTM, CDR2 ANQGSEA, per germline. The CDR3 is 15 residues long. V was pared by 1 base and J by 2 bases, with 14 bases between. The CDR3 is CSVEGVEGLNTEAFF. The CDR3 region has the DNA TGCAGCGTTGAAGGGGTGGAGGGGTTAAACACTGAAGCTTTCTTT.

The gene calls are TRBV24-1 and TRBJ1-1; no definite D call. The CDR3 is made up of 12 amino acids. Per the germline V gene, CDR1 is KGHDR and CDR2 is SFDVKD. The V and J ends lost 8 bases and 2 bases respectively, with 8 bases between them. CDR3 sequence (DNA): TGTGCCACCATGCGGGAAAACACTGAAGCTTTCTTT. Its protein product is CATMRENTEAFF.